This TCR beta chain originates from a study of blood T cell repertoires in COVID-19. In the study overall: PBMCs, B-cell-depleted T cells, or T cells were the source of the cDNA or gDNA that made up the material.

Per the germline V gene, CDR1 is MNHEY and CDR2 is SVGAGI. This CDR3 is built from 14 residues. V shed 6 bases, J shed 5 bases, and the junction held 6 bases outside the gene matches. In the study's own analysis: Reference gene primers were amplified, and this amplification served to estimate nucleated cell counts. Some clones are missing from TCRdb's copy, which holds only in-frame ones; the method was immunoSEQ multiplex PCR. V and J calls and clone size are as listed in that table; D and trimming were resolved from the DNA. The sample contains over 45,000 clones, about 84% of which appear only once.

The receptor was derived from a man between 60 and 75 years old with acute or convalescent COVID-19. Sequenced sample: peripheral blood. This chain links TRBV6-5 with TRBJ1-5; 8 bases agree with TRBD1. CDR3 region: CASRPGQGYQPQHF. In DNA, the CDR3 is TGTGCCAGCAGACCCGGACAGGGTTATCAGCCCCAGCATTTT.